This TCR beta chain was profiled in a study of blood T cell repertoires in COVID-19. This clone occurred a few times. Trimming left V 1 base short and J 5 bases short, with 6 bases between. Germline lookup yields CDR1 SGHVS and CDR2 FQNEAQ. This CDR3 comprises 13 residues. Profiling relied on immunoSEQ multiplex PCR, and the TCRdb table lists in-frame clones only, not all of them. The sample holds some 150,000 clones, 88% seen once. Sequencing was carried out using peripheral blood. J is TRBJ1-5 and V is TRBV7-8; D may be TRBD1 (6 bases). The receptor was derived from a human donor in a cohort sampled during active COVID-19. The CDR3 region is CASSLDRDQPQHF. CDR3 nucleotides: TGTGCCAGCAGCTTAGACAGGGATCAGCCCCAGCATTTT.